Presented here are 23 T cell receptor beta chains from one specimen sequenced in a study of neurological immune-mediated disorders. TCRdb reanalysed the 5' RACE reads using MiXCR and keeps one entry per CDR3 protein. The data hold tens of thousands of distinct CDR3 sequences, with about 10% observed a single time. Sample time point: longitudinal time-point 1 (baseline). Sequenced sample: PBMCs. All receptors come from a male donor with HTLV-1-associated myelopathy (HAM/TSP).

Ten or more counts support this clonotype. This chain uses TRBV24-1 with TRBJ2-3; D is undetermined. Germline V gives CDR1 KGHDR, CDR2 SFDVKD. The CDR3 contains 14 residues. Trimming left V 3 bases short and J 3 bases short, with 9 bases between. CDR3 nucleotides: TGTGCCACCAGTGATCCAAAGTCGACAGATACGCAGTATTTT. Translated, it gives CATSDPKSTDTQYF.

Ten or more counts support this clonotype. The chain has TRBV7-9 and TRBJ2-1, with 12 bases matching TRBD2. CDR3 size: 15 residues. CDR1 is SEHNR, CDR2 FQNEAQ, per germline (reference sequence). Trimming removed 6 bases from V and 4 bases from J; junction bases left unmatched: 4. The chain's CDR3 is CASRHLAGGYNEQFF. The DNA for the CDR3 is TGTGCCAGCAGGCACCTAGCGGGGGGGTACAATGAGCAGTTCTTC.

The table lists this clonotype with many counts. The chain uses TRBV5-1 and TRBJ2-7, with 9 positions matching TRBD1. V shed 4 bases, J shed 4 bases, and the junction held 6 bases outside the gene matches. There are 14 residues in the CDR3. Germline V lookup: CDR1 SGHRS, CDR2 YFSETQ. CDR3 nucleotides: TGCGCCAGCAGCCTCGGTGACAGGGGGTACGAGCAGTACTTC. This translates into CASSLGDRGYEQYF.

This clonotype is medium-sized. The chain employs TRBV5-1 and TRBJ1-1; no reliable D call. The CDR3 covers 13 residues. V lost 2 bases to trimming and J lost 7 bases, with 12 bases between them. CDR1 and CDR2 (germline): SGHRS, YFSETQ. The CDR3 is CASSFWERDEAFF. The CDR3 DNA follows: TGCGCCAGCAGCTTCTGGGAACGGGATGAAGCTTTCTTT.

At least ten counts were recorded for this clonotype. This sequence joins TRBV20-1 and TRBJ2-7, with a possible D match to TRBD1 (6 bases). Trimming stripped 3 bases from V and 2 bases from J, with 20 bases between. CDR3 size: 16 residues. Germline V gene lookup returns CDR1 DFQATT and CDR2 SNEGSKA (reference sequence). This CDR3 reads CSASLITGHRTYEQYF. In nucleotides, the CDR3 is TGCAGTGCTAGCTTGATTACGGGACATCGAACCTACGAGCAGTACTTC.

This clonotype was observed at least ten times. For the CDR3, the DNA is TGTGCCAGCAGGTGGACCAGGAAAAGGAGTAGCAATCAGCCCCAGCATTTT. The encoded protein is CASRWTRKRSSNQPQHF. This sequence joins TRBV5-8 and TRBJ1-5, with D hard to call. Germline CDR1 reads SGHTS; CDR2 reads YDEGEE. Trimming removed 5 bases at V and 0 bases at J, with 18 bases between. The CDR3 is 17 amino acids.

This clonotype was seen at least ten times. The V call is TRBV29-1, the J call TRBJ2-5; no firm D call. There are 11 residues in the CDR3. Trimming took off 4 bases at V and 1 base at J, with 4 bases between the two ends. CDR1 SQVTM and CDR2 ANQGSEA come from the germline V gene. The CDR3 DNA reads as TGCAGCGTTGCCCCCCAAGAGACCCAGTACTTC. Protein product: CSVAPQETQYF.

The table lists this clonotype with many counts. This chain connects TRBV5-6 to TRBJ1-6; 10 bases are shared with TRBD1. The CDR3 is 17 amino acids. Germline V lookup: CDR1 SGHDT, CDR2 YYEEEE. J lost 4 bases, V lost 0 bases, and 4 bases had no gene match. For the CDR3, the DNA is TGTGCCAGCAGCTTGGGCCCGGGACAGGGGTATAATTCACCCCTCCACTTT. Translated: CASSLGPGQGYNSPLHF.

There are many counts of this clonotype. This chain joins TRBV20-1 and TRBJ1-6, with a weak D call TRBD1 (6 bases). This CDR3 region has 14 residues. V was shortened by 0 bases and J by 9 bases, with 12 bases between the two germline ends. CDR1 is DFQATT and CDR2 is SNEGSKA in the germline V gene (reference sequence). Written as DNA, the CDR3 is TGCAGTGCTAGAGAAATGAGGGGGAGTTCACCCCTCCACTTT. This sequence encodes CSAREMRGSSPLHF.

In its sample, this clonotype was seen a few times. The V and J genes are TRBV7-3 and TRBJ1-1; no firm D call. Per the germline V gene, CDR1 is SGHTA and CDR2 is FQGTGA. V dropped 5 bases and J dropped 1 base, with 8 bases sitting between them. This CDR3 has 13 amino acids. The CDR3 sequence is CASSPTQNTEAFF. Here the CDR3 DNA reads TGTGCCAGCAGCCCTACACAGAACACTGAAGCTTTCTTT.

Concerning this clonotype: A read error may produce the germline difference seen at one junction end. This CDR3 reads CASSPLAGRFTDTQYF. Here the CDR3 DNA reads TGTGCCAGCAGCCCACTAGCGGGGAGGTTCACAGATACGCAGTATTTT. The chain uses TRBV5-1 and TRBJ2-3; 10 nucleotides align to TRBD2. Germline CDR1 SGHRS, CDR2 YFSETQ. This CDR3 is built from 16 residues.

This clonotype has at least ten counts. V is TRBV30 and J is TRBJ2-1, with a possible D match to TRBD2 (6 bases). The V end was cut by 0 bases, the J end by 10 bases, with 16 bases between. The length of the CDR3 is 14 residues. The germline V gene has CDR1 GTSNPN and CDR2 SVGIG (reference sequence). In nucleotides, the CDR3 is TGTGCCTGGAGTGTACTTGGCGTGGCGGGAGAGCAGTTCTTC. As protein: CAWSVLGVAGEQFF.

Ten or more counts support this clonotype. The V call is TRBV7-9, the J call TRBJ2-7; 7 bases fit TRBD2. CDR3 length: 16 residues. Germline assignment: CDR1 SEHNR and CDR2 FQNEAQ (reference sequence). The ends lost 5 bases at V and 2 bases at J; junction bases unmatched: 12. CDR3 in amino acids: CASSRTGGGLTYEQYF. Here the CDR3 DNA reads TGTGCCAGCAGCCGAACTGGCGGGGGACTTACCTACGAGCAGTACTTC.

At least ten counts were recorded for this clonotype. The chain carries TRBV2 and TRBJ2-5; TRBD1 aligns across 8 bases. This CDR3 comprises 14 residues. Germline CDR1 is SNHLY and CDR2 is FYNNEI. After removal of 7 bases from V and 5 bases from J, the junction contained 9 bases not matched to a gene. CDR3 nucleotide sequence: TGTGCCAGCACCGGAGACAGGGGTTCGGAGACCCAGTACTTC. Translation: CASTGDRGSETQYF.

This clonotype showed up just a few times. This chain links TRBV5-1 with TRBJ2-2; D is possibly TRBD2 (6 bases). V shed 4 bases and J shed 4 bases, with 11 bases lying between them. The CDR3 spans 14 residues. Germline CDR1 SGHRS, CDR2 YFSETQ. The CDR3, as DNA: TGCGCCAGCAGCCTCGTGGGGGGCACCGGGGAGCTGTTTTTT. Protein product: CASSLVGGTGELFF.

This clonotype was picked up many times. This chain links TRBV5-1 with TRBJ1-2, with 7 bases fitting TRBD1. CDR1 SGHRS and CDR2 YFSETQ come from the germline V gene. Trimming cost V 0 bases and J 4 bases; bases outside gene matches: 6. The CDR3 sequence is 15 residues long. This chain's CDR3 is CASSLVAGGGYGYTF. The CDR3, as DNA: TGCGCCAGCAGCTTGGTAGCAGGGGGAGGCTATGGCTACACCTTC.

This clonotype was detected ten times or more. This sequence joins TRBV3-1 and TRBJ1-5, with D tentatively TRBD1 (5 bases). The length of the CDR3 is 15 residues. Trimming removed 5 bases at V and 4 bases at J, with 15 bases between. The germline gives CDR1 LGHDT, CDR2 YNNKEL (reference sequence). DNA of the CDR3: TGTGCCAGCAGCGACCGGACGGGGCCTAATCAGCCCCAGCATTTT. Translating it yields CASSDRTGPNQPQHF.

There are many counts of this clonotype. The chain recombines TRBV11-2 with TRBJ2-3; D is unclear. Germline assignment: CDR1 SGHAT and CDR2 FQNNGV. The length of the CDR3 is 13 residues. V lost 0 bases and J lost 4, with 5 bases in between. CDR3 nucleotides: TGTGCCAGCAGCTTAGAATGGTCAGATACGCAGTATTTT. Its translation is CASSLEWSDTQYF. The full variable domain, in which reference TRBV11-2 and TRBJ2-3 provide the parts outside the CDR3, is EAGVAQSPRYKIIEKRQSVAFWCNPISGHATLYWYQQILGQGPKLLIQFQNNGVVDDSQLPKDRFSAERLKGVDSTLKIQPAKLEDSAVYLCASSLEWSDTQYFGPGTRLTVL.

This clonotype was seen at least ten times. This rearrangement joins TRBV20-1 to TRBJ1-5; D unclear. Trimming left V 6 bases short and J 6 bases short, with 21 bases between. CDR1 is DFQATT, CDR2 SNEGSKA, per germline (reference sequence). The CDR3 consists of 15 residues. DNA of the CDR3: TGCAGTGCCGGGAGAGAGGTGTTACGAGGTCAGCCCCAGCATTTT. It specifies CSAGREVLRGQPQHF.

Ten or more counts support this clonotype. The chain employs TRBV29-1 and TRBJ1-3; D ambiguous. This CDR3 is built from 11 residues. V was cut by 6 bases and J by 1 base, with 4 bases left in between. Germline values: CDR1 SQVTM, CDR2 ANQGSEA. The CDR3 spells CSVYSGNTIYF. DNA for the CDR3: TGCAGCGTCTATTCTGGAAACACCATATATTTT.

At least ten counts were recorded for this clonotype. The chain couples TRBV7-2 to TRBJ2-7; TRBD1 aligns across 7 bases. V lost 5 bases to trimming and J lost 2 bases; unmatched junction nucleotides: 9. The CDR3 contains 15 residues. Germline values: CDR1 SGHTA, CDR2 FQGNSA. As DNA, the CDR3 is TGTGCCAGCAGCCTGAACAGGGGTGGCACCTACGAGCAGTACTTC. Translation gives CASSLNRGGTYEQYF.

This clonotype occurred many times. This chain joins TRBV28 and TRBJ2-1, with D hard to call. This CDR3 region has 14 residues. In germline, CDR1 is MDHEN, CDR2 SYDVKM. V was clipped by 3 bases and J by 8 bases, with 14 bases between them. CDR3 DNA: TGTGCCAGCAGTTTCATTTCCAGTTACGATGAGCAGTTCTTC. Encoded protein: CASSFISSYDEQFF.

There are many counts of this clonotype. The chain couples TRBV3-1 to TRBJ2-3; TRBD2 might be the D (5 bases). The CDR3 consists of 15 residues. V was trimmed by 0 bases and J by 6 bases, leaving 13 bases between them. Germline lookup yields CDR1 LGHDT and CDR2 YNNKEL (reference sequence). DNA for the CDR3: TGTGCCAGCAGCCAAGAACTAGGGTCTTGGGATACGCAGTATTTT. Translating it yields CASSQELGSWDTQYF.